The rows below give T cell receptor beta chains drawn from one sample of a study of regulatory dendritic cells for organ transplantation. For these TCRs, the target antigens are not known. The table came from immunoSEQ multiplex PCR; TCRdb's copy has only in-frame clones and leaves some out. The repertoire includes approximately 12,000 clones, around two thirds of them detected once, and approximately 0.63% sits in the top ten. The sequenced sample consisted of naive CD4+ T cells from blood cultured with regulatory dendritic cells. The source is a human donor in good health. Both conserved end residues are part of each CDR3. D genes are given only for firm matches. Expanded clones get a size class; other rows say once, few or many, or leave the size out.

V gene	J gene	clone size	D gene	CDR3 DNA	CDR3 protein
TRBV11-3	TRBJ2-7	NA	TRBD1	TGTGCCAGCAGCCAGGACAGGCAGTATGGGGAGCAGTACTTC	CASSQDRQYGEQYF
TRBV27	TRBJ1-2	NA	TRBD1	TGTGCCAGCAGTTCCCCCGGGACAGGAAACTATGGCTACACCTTC	CASSSPGTGNYGYTF
TRBV29-1	TRBJ1-4	NA	NA	TGCAGCGTGGCCCCGGGTCCAGATGAAAAACTGTTTTTT	CSVAPGPDEKLFF
TRBV29-1	TRBJ1-1	NA	NA	TGCAGCGGCCTCACAGGGCTCCAAACTTTCTTT	CSGLTGLQTFF
TRBV7-6	TRBJ2-7	NA	NA	TGTGCCAGCAGCTTAGCTTCGGGGTCCGAGCAGTACTTC	CASSLASGSEQYF
TRBV2	TRBJ2-3	NA	NA	TGTGCCAGCAGGGAAGGCCAGGCAGATACGCAGTATTTT	CASREGQADTQYF
TRBV5-1	TRBJ1-2	NA	NA	TGCGCCAGCAGCCCCGGACAAGCGCTCTATGGCTACACCTTC	CASSPGQALYGYTF
TRBV18	TRBJ1-6	once	TRBD1	TGTGCCAGCTCACCAAGTTGGGACAGGGCATCTTCACCCCTCCACTTT	CASSPSWDRASSPLHF
TRBV6-6	TRBJ1-6	NA	NA	TGTGCCAGCAGCCAGGCCGATAATTCACCCCTCCACTTT	CASSQADNSPLHF
TRBV7-8	TRBJ1-3	NA	NA	TGTGCCAGCAGCGCCATGGCGGAGGGAAACACCATATATTTT	CASSAMAEGNTIYF
TRBV7-9	TRBJ2-5	NA	TRBD1	TGTGCCATGCAACGGGGGACAGGGGGGGGCCAAGAGACCCAGTACTTC	CAMQRGTGGGQETQYF
TRBV11-2	TRBJ2-7	NA	NA	TGTGCCAGCAGCTTCATCGGCAGGGACTCCTACGAGCAGTACTTC	CASSFIGRDSYEQYF
TRBV5-1	TRBJ2-7	NA	NA	TGCGCCAGCAGCTTGGGGACAGCTTCCTACGAGCAGTACTTC	CASSLGTASYEQYF
TRBV9	TRBJ2-1	once	TRBD2	TGTGCCAGCAGCCCCCCCCCAGCGGGGGGTATCAATGAGCAGTTCTTC	CASSPPPAGGINEQFF
TRBV4-1	TRBJ1-5	few	NA	TGCGCCAGCAGACCCCTACAGATTAGCAATCAGCCCCAGCATTTT	CASRPLQISNQPQHF
TRBV28	TRBJ2-3	NA	NA	TGTGCCAGCAGTTCGACTAGCACAGATACGCAGTATTTT	CASSSTSTDTQYF
TRBV9	TRBJ1-2	NA	TRBD1	TGTGCCAGCAGCGTACACGACAGGGGCGGGAACTATGGCTACACCTTC	CASSVHDRGGNYGYTF
TRBV5-1	TRBJ2-6	NA	TRBD1	TGCGCCAGCAGCCGCCCGGACAGGCCCTCTGGGGCCAACGTCCTGACTTTC	CASSRPDRPSGANVLTF
TRBV27	TRBJ1-1	NA	TRBD1	TGTGCCAGCAGGAGGACAGGGGGCACTGAAGCTTTCTTT	CASRRTGGTEAFF
TRBV7-3	TRBJ1-2	NA	TRBD1	TGTGCCAGCAGCTTGGGACAGGGGAGTGGTGGCTACACCTTC	CASSLGQGSGGYTF
TRBV23-1	TRBJ1-1	NA	TRBD1	TGCGCCACCGGCAGGGGGCCCACTGAAGCTTTCTTT	CATGRGPTEAFF
TRBV7-2	TRBJ1-5	NA	NA	TGTGCCAGCAGCCTAGGGGGACAACAAAATCAGCCCCAGCATTTT	CASSLGGQQNQPQHF
TRBV7-6	TRBJ2-1	NA	TRBD2	TGTGCCAGCAGCTCGGGACTAGCGGGGGATGAGCAGTTCTTC	CASSSGLAGDEQFF
TRBV5-6	TRBJ1-2	NA	NA	TGTGCCAGCAGCTTGTGGCAGGGAAACTATGGCTACACCTTC	CASSLWQGNYGYTF
TRBV7-2	TRBJ2-3	NA	NA	TGTGCCAGCAGCTTCTCCAACAGAGATACGCAGTATTTT	CASSFSNRDTQYF